The 5 T cell receptor beta chains given below trace back to one sample, sequenced in a study of T cells in Graves' hyperthyroidism and ophthalmopathy. TCR beta CDR3 regions were amplified from RNA transcripts. During a first-round RT-PCR of the TCR CDR3, the HTBI primer set was used. TCRdb recomputed calls from the multiplex PCR reads with MiXCR, one row per CDR3 protein. Of fewer than 500,000 distinct CDR3 sequences detected, 14% to 15% appear once; the ten largest clones hold about 13%. Material: blood. The receptors stem from a man younger than 35 with Graves' ophthalmopathy.

The table lists this clonotype with a few counts. A much larger clone lies a single base off, so this may be a read error. The V and J genes are TRBV2 and TRBJ2-3; 9 bases are shared with TRBD2. Germline CDR1 is SNHLY and CDR2 is FYNNEI. There are 14 residues in the CDR3. CDR3 DNA: TGTGCCAGCAGAAGCGGGAGGATGTCAGATATGCAGTATTTT. Amino acids: CASRSGRMSDMQYF. The full variable domain, in which reference TRBV2 and TRBJ2-3 provide the parts outside the CDR3, is EPEVTQTPSHQVTQMGQEVILRCVPISNHLYFYWYRQILGQKVEFLVSFYNNEISEKSEIFDDQFSVERPDGSNFTLKIRSTKLEDSAMYFCASRSGRMSDMQYFGPGTRLTVL.

J is TRBJ1-5 and V is TRBV7-9, with D possibly matching TRBD1 (5 bases). Germline CDR1 reads SEHNR; CDR2 reads FQNEAQ (reference sequence). The CDR3 is 15 residues long. Trimming left V 2 bases short and J 7 bases short, with 15 bases between. CDR3 region: CASSLSSGRRQPQHF. Written as DNA, the CDR3 is TGTGCCAGCAGCTTATCCTCAGGGAGAAGGCAGCCCCAGCATTTT.

This clonotype was seen repeatedly, ten times or more. The chain employs TRBV6-6 and TRBJ2-3; 10 positions agree with TRBD2. The CDR3 length is 15 residues. Germline V lookup: CDR1 MNHNY, CDR2 SVGAGI (reference sequence). J lost 5 bases, V lost 2 bases, and 4 bases had no gene match. The CDR3 reads CASSYSLAGEDTQYF. CDR3 DNA sequence: TGTGCCAGCAGTTACAGTCTAGCGGGAGAAGATACGCAGTATTTT.

This clonotype was seen repeatedly, ten times or more. The junction differs from germline at one of its ends, possibly a read error. The chain combines TRBV11-2 with TRBJ2-1; D might be TRBD2 (6 bases). The CDR3 extends over 14 amino acids. The germline V gene has CDR1 SGHAT and CDR2 FQNNGV. CDR3 residues: CASSLGLAYNEQFF. The CDR3 DNA follows: TGCGCCAGCAGCTTGGGGCTAGCGTACAATGAGCAGTTCTTC.

This clonotype was counted at least ten times. The gene calls are TRBV4-1 and TRBJ2-5, with D possibly being TRBD2 (5 bases). V was trimmed by 3 bases and J by 5 bases, leaving 13 bases between them. The CDR3 is 14 residues long. CDR1 is MGHRA, CDR2 YSYEKL, per germline. CDR3 amino acids: CASSQLLVGETQYF. The CDR3 region has the DNA TGCGCCAGCAGCCAGCTACTAGTAGGCGAGACCCAGTACTTC.